This T cell receptor (beta chain) was recorded in a study of T-cell reconstitution after alpha-beta-depleted transplantation in children. Overall study results and limits: Once a year had passed after transplant, T-cell counts and diversity came mostly from newly produced T cells.

In this sample, this clonotype turned up a few times. The antigen is not known. J gave up 6 bases and V 8 bases, and 14 bases lay outside the gene matches. This CDR3 region has 15 residues. The germline gives CDR1 ENHRY, CDR2 SYGVKD. TCRbeta library construction was performed incorporating unique molecular identifiers. From the PCR reads, TCRdb called clonotypes with MiXCR, one entry per CDR3 protein. The data hold roughly 120,000 distinct CDR3 sequences, with 23% observed a single time. The sequencing used PBMCs, mostly from graft donor cells, collected 180 days after TCRalphabeta/CD19-depleted stem cell transplant. This chain joins TRBV10-3 and TRBJ1-2, with TRBD1 matching 8 bases. The sequence was obtained from a male patient between 2 and 10 years old who had a stem cell transplant for chronic granulomatous disease, so the T cells may come from the graft donor. The CDR3 DNA follows: TGTGCCATCGCCGTTAAGACGTCAGGGGGCGATGGCTACACCTTC. Translated: CAIAVKTSGGDGYTF.